This T cell receptor (beta chain) originates from a study of blood T cell repertoires in COVID-19. Study as a whole: Some COVID-19 samples were acute and others convalescent; all came from the United States, Italy and Spain. Sources were T cells, B-cell-depleted T cells, or PBMCs; the material itself was cDNA or gDNA.

In the study's own analysis: Scientists estimated how many nucleated cells there were by amplifying reference gene primers. Method: immunoSEQ multiplex PCR; TCRdb's copy keeps in-frame clones and lacks some. From that table come the V and J calls and clone size; the DNA was used to work out D and trimming. Seen here are about 140,000 clones, roughly 86% observed once, and the top ten hold roughly 8%. The receptor was isolated from a woman aged 55-69 years with acute or convalescent COVID-19. Source material: peripheral blood.

CDR3 bases: TGCGCCAGCAGCGATAATAACAGGGGTAATTCACCCCTCCACTTT. This encodes CASSDNNRGNSPLHF. The gene calls are TRBV4-1 and TRBJ1-6; 7 nucleotides match TRBD1. Trimming took 5 bases from V and 6 from J; bases not matched to a gene: 7. This CDR3 has 15 residues. CDR1 and CDR2 (germline): MGHRA, YSYEKL.